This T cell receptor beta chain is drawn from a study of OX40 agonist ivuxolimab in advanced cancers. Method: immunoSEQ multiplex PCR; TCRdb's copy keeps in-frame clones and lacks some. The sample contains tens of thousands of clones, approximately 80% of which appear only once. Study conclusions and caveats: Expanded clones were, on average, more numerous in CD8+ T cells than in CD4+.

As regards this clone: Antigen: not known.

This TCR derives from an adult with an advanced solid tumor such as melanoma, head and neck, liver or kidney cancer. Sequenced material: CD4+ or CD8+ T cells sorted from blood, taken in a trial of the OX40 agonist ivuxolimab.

This CDR3 reads CASSQGTGDPYEQYF. The CDR3 coding sequence is TGCGCCAGCAGCCAAGGGACAGGGGACCCCTACGAGCAGTACTTC. The chain carries TRBV4-3 and TRBJ2-7, with 9 bases that match TRBD1. The trim removed 1 base at V and 2 bases at J, leaving 3 bases unmatched. The germline CDR1 and CDR2 sequences are LGHNA and YSLEER. CDR3 length equals 15 residues.